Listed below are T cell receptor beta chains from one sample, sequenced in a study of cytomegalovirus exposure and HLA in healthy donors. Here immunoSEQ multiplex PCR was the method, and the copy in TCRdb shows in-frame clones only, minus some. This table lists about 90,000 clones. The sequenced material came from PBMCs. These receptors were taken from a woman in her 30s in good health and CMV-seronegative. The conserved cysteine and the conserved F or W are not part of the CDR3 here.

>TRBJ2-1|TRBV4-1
ASSQAGPTGSYNEQF
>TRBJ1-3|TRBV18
ASSPVTPGASSGNTIY
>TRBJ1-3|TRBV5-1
ASSPGQGWTGNTIY
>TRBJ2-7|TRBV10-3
AISAGDRPYEQY
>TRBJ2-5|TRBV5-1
ASRQGQETQY
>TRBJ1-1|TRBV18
ASSPQAQGNTEAF
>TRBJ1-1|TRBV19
ASSRTGLNTEAF
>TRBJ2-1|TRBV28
ASRLGRTMSNEQF
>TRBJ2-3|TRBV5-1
ASSRSRDNYQADTQY
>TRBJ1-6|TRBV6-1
ASSERGGSNSPLH
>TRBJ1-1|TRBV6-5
ASRTTGPEAF
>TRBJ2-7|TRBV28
ASSLGRQGPGQY
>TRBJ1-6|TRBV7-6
ASSLAAGQGGSPLH
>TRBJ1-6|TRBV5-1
ASSSGQGQTYNSPLH
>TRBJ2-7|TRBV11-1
ASSLAGTPPD
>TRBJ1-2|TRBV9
ASSVDPRDSENYGYT
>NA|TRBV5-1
ASSFGTFYEQY
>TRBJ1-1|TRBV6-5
ASSYQGNTEAF
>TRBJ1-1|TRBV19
ASRPENTEAF
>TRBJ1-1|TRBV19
ASRVAADHTEAF
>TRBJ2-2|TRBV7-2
ASSLAGGTNTGELF
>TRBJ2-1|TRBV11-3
ASSSRGGLNEQF
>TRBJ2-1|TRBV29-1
SVGTPSSYNEQF
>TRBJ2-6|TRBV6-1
ASSGEDGANVLT
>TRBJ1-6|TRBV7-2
ASSFSPSPLH
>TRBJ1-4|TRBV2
ASRDEEKLF
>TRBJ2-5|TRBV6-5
ASSLAGGKETQY
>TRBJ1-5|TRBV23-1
ASSHPGLPGRSQH
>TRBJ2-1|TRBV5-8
ASSLQGGSYNEQF
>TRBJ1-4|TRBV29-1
SVERDRKLF
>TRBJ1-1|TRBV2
ASSPPSRGLEAF
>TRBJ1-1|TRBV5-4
ASSKDSLNTEAF
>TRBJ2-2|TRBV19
ASSIRTGGRNTGELF